The 3 T cell receptor beta chains listed next were all sequenced from one sample in a study of shared clonotypes between healthy human individuals. The assay was immunoSEQ multiplex PCR, and TCRdb's table has in-frame clones only and misses some. The sample has under 850,000 clones, roughly 72% seen once; the top ten hold more than 1.5%. Sequences were obtained from memory CD4+ T cells sorted from blood. Described subset: CD45RA-negative fraction. The receptors shown here come from a woman aged 25 to 39 in good health.

This clone has just one count. Other DNA sequences in this sample translate to the same CDR3. This chain joins TRBV6-1 and TRBJ1-2; 7 positions agree with TRBD1. CDR1 and CDR2 from the germline V gene are MNHNS and SASEGT. The CDR3 extends over 14 amino acids. V was pared by 5 bases and J by 0 bases, with 3 bases of the junction left unmatched. CDR3 in DNA: TGTGCCAGCAGTTTGGACAGGACTAACTATGGCTACACCTTC. Protein: CASSLDRTNYGYTF.

This clone was observed at least ten times. The sample contains more than one DNA sequence encoding this CDR3. The chain carries TRBV14 and TRBJ1-1, with a weak D call TRBD1 (5 bases). The CDR3 consists of 13 residues. The germline gives CDR1 SGHDN, CDR2 FVKESK. V gave up 2 bases and J gave up 3 bases, with 7 bases separating them. CDR3 bases: TGTGCCAGCAGCCAACAGGGTGACACTGAAGCTTTCTTT. It translates to CASSQQGDTEAFF.

As for this clone: Other DNA sequences from this sample encode an identical CDR3 as well. V usage is TRBV18 and J usage is TRBJ1-1; D perhaps matches TRBD1 (5 bases). Trimming shortened V by 1 base and J by 0 bases, and 9 bases separated the two germline ends. The CDR3 length is 15 residues. Germline V CDR1 and CDR2: KGHSH, LQKENI. The CDR3: CASSPLGGLNTEAFF. As DNA, the CDR3 is TGTGCCAGCTCACCACTGGGGGGATTGAACACTGAAGCTTTCTTT.